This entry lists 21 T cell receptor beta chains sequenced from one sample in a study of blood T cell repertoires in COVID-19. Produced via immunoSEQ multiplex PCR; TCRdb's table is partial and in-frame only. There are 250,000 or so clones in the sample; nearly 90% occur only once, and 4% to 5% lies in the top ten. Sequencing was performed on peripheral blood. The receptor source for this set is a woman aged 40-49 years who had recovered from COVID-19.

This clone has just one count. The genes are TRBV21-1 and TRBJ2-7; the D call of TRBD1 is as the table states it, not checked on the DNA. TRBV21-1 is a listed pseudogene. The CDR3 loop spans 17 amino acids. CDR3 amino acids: CASSPSPGQGFVRREYV. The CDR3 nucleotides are TGTGCCAGCAGCCCCTCACCGGGACAGGGTTTTGTTAGGCGGGAGTACGTC.

CDR3 region: CASSDSGGKQFF. In DNA form, the CDR3 reads TGCGCCAGCAGCGATAGCGGGGGGAAGCAGTTCTTC. The chain is built from TRBV5-1 and TRBJ2-1; 10 nucleotides match TRBD2. The CDR3 consists of 12 residues. J was trimmed by 11 bases and V by 4 bases; bases with no gene match: 3. Germline V gene lookup returns CDR1 SGHRS and CDR2 YFSETQ.

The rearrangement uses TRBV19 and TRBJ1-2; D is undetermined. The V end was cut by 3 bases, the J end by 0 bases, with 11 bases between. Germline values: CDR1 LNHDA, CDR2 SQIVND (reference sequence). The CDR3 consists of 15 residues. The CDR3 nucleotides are TGTGCCAGTAGTATGGGCAGGATCACTAACTATGGCTACACCTTC. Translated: CASSMGRITNYGYTF.

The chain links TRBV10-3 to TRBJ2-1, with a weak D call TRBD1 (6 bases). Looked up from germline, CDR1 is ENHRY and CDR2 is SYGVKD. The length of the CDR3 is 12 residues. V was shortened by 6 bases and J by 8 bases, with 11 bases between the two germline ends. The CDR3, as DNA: TGTGCCATCAGCACAGGGTCGGATGAGCAGTTCTTC. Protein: CAISTGSDEQFF.

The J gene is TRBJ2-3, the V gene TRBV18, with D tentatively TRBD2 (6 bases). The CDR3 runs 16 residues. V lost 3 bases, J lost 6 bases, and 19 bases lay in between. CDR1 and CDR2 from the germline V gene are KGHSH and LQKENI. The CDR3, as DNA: TGTGCCAGCTCACCTACCGGGACTCTCGAAGGTGATACGCAGTATTTT. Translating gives CASSPTGTLEGDTQYF.

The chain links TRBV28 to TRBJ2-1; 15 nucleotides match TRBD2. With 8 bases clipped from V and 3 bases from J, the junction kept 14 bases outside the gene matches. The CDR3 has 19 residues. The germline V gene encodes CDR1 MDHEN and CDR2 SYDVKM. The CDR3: CASRNQRWTSGGDYNEQFF. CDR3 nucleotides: TGTGCCAGCCGCAATCAACGGTGGACTAGCGGGGGGGACTACAATGAGCAGTTCTTC.

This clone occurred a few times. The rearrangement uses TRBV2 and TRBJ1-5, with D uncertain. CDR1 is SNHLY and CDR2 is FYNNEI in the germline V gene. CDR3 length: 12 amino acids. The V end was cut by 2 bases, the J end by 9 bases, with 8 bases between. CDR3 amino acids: CASSEPPGPQHF. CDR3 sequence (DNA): TGTGCCAGCAGTGAACCCCCAGGGCCCCAGCATTTT. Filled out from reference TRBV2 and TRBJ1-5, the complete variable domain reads EPEVTQTPSHQVTQMGQEVILRCVPISNHLYFYWYRQILGQKVEFLVSFYNNEISEKSEIFDDQFSVERPDGSNFTLKIRSTKLEDSAMYFCASSEPPGPQHFGDGTRLSIL.

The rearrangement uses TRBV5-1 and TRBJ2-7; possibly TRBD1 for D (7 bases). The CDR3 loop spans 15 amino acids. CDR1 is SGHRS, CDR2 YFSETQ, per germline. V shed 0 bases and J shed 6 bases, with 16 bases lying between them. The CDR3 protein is CASSLGRGLGSEQYF. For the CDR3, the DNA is TGCGCCAGCAGCTTGGGTAGGGGGCTCGGGAGCGAGCAGTACTTC. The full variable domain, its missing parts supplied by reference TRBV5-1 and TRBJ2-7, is KAGVTQTPRYLIKTRGQQVTLSCSPISGHRSVSWYQQTPGQGLQFLFEYFSETQRNKGNFPGRFSGRQFSNSRSEMNVSTLELGDSALYLCASSLGRGLGSEQYFGPGTRLTVT.

CDR3 in amino acids: CASSSGLVGGETQYF. In DNA form, the CDR3 reads TGCGCCAGCAGCTCCGGACTAGTGGGTGGAGAGACCCAGTACTTC. The genes are TRBV5-1 and TRBJ2-5, with 7 bases fitting TRBD2. Per germline, CDR1 SGHRS and CDR2 YFSETQ. The CDR3 is 15 amino acids. The V segment lost 3 bases and the J segment 4 bases; nucleotides outside the gene matches: 9.

In DNA, the CDR3 is TGTGCCAGTAGTATAGTTCGACAGAACACTGAAGCTTTCTTT. This codes for CASSIVRQNTEAFF. The chain joins TRBV19 to TRBJ1-1; unclear D gene. This CDR3 is built from 14 residues. Germline lookup yields CDR1 LNHDA and CDR2 SQIVND (reference sequence). Trimming left V 1 base short and J 1 base short, with 7 bases between. The entire variable domain, with the rest obtained from reference TRBV19 and TRBJ1-1, is as follows: DGGITQSPKYLFRKEGQNVTLSCEQNLNHDAMYWYRQDPGQGLRLIYYSQIVNDFQKGDIAEGYSVSREKKESFPLTVTSAQKNPTAFYLCASSIVRQNTEAFFGQGTRLTVV.

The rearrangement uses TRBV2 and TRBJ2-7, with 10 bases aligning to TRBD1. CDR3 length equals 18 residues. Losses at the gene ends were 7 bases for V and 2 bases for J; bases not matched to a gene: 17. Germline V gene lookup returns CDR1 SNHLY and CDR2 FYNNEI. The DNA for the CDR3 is TGTGCCAGCACATTACAAAGATTTAGGGACAGGGGAACCTACGAGCAGTACTTC. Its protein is CASTLQRFRDRGTYEQYF.

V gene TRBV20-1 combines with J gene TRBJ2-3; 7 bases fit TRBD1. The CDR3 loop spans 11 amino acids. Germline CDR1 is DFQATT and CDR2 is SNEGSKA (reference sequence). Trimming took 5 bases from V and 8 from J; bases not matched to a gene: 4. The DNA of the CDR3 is TGCAGTGCTGAACAGGGGAGTACGCAGTATTTT. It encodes CSAEQGSTQYF.

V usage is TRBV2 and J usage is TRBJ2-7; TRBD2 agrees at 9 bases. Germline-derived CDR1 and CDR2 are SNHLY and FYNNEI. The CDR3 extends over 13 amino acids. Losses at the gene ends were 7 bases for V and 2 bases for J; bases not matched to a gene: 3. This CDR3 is CASTSGVAYEQYF. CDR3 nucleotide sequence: TGTGCCAGCACTAGCGGGGTAGCCTACGAGCAGTACTTC.

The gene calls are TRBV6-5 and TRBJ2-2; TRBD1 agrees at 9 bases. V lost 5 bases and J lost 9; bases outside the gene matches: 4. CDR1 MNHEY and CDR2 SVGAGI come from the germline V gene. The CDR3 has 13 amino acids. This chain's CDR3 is CASSPTGGRELFF. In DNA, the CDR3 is TGTGCCAGCAGTCCAACAGGGGGCCGGGAGCTGTTTTTT.

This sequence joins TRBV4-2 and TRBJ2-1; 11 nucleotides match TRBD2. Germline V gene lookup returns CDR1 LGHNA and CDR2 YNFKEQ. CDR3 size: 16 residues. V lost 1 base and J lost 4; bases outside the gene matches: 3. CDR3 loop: CASSQVGLAVYNEQFF. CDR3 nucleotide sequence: TGTGCCAGCAGCCAAGTGGGACTAGCGGTATACAATGAGCAGTTCTTC.

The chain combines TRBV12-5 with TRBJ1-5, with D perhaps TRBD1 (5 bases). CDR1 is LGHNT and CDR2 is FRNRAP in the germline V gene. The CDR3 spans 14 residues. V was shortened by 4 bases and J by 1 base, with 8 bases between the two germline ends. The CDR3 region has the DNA TGTGCTAGTGGTTCAACAGGAAGCAATCAGCCCCAGCATTTT. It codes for CASGSTGSNQPQHF. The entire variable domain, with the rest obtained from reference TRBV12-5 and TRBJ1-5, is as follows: DARVTQTPRHKVTEMGQEVTMRCQPILGHNTVFWYRQTMMQGLELLAYFRNRAPLDDSGMPKDRFSAEMPDATLATLKIQPSEPRDSAVYFCASGSTGSNQPQHFGDGTRLSIL.

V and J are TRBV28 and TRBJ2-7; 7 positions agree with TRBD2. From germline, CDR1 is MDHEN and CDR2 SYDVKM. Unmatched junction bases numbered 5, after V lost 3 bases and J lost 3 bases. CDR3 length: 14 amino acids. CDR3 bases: TGTGCCAGCAGTTTGTGGGGGGGGGACTACGAGCAGTACTTC. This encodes CASSLWGGDYEQYF.

The CDR3 sequence: CASSSGGDTQYF. The CDR3 nucleotides are TGTGCCAGCAGCTCCGGCGGGGATACGCAGTATTTT. This chain links TRBV5-6 with TRBJ2-3; TRBD2 is a possible D gene (5 bases). V lost 3 bases, J lost 6 bases, and 8 bases lay in between. The CDR3 length is 12 residues. CDR1 and CDR2 from the germline V gene are SGHDT and YYEEEE.

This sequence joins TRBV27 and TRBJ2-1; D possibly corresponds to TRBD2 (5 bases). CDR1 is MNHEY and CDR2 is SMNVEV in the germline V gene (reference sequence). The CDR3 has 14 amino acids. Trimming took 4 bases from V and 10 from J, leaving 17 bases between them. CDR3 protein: CASSSRTARREQFF. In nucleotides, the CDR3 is TGTGCCAGCAGTTCACGGACTGCTCGGCGGGAGCAGTTCTTC.

The CDR3 reads CASSPTTGVWQYF. The CDR3 coding sequence is TGTGCCAGCAGTCCAACTACAGGGGTCTGGCAGTACTTC. The rearrangement links TRBV27 to TRBJ2-7; the match to TRBD1 covers 7 bases. Germline CDR1 and CDR2: MNHEY and SMNVEV (reference sequence). The CDR3 totals 13 residues. Losses at the gene ends were 5 bases for V and 9 bases for J; bases not matched to a gene: 10.

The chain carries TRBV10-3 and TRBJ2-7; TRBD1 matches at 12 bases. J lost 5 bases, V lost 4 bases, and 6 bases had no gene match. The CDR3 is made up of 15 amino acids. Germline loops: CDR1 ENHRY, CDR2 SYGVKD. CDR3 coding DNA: TGTGCCATCAGTGGGCCGGGACAGGGGGCCAACGAGCAGTACTTC. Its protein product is CAISGPGQGANEQYF.